This passage covers 13 T cell receptor beta chains from one sample sequenced in a study of T cell repertoires in cytomegalovirus infection. What these receptors recognize is not known. Each CDR3 protein is one row after TCRdb ran MiXCR on the reads. This table holds 90,000 to 120,000 distinct CDR3 sequences, 42% found once. The sample was CD8+ T cells from cultured PBMCs, taken from culture after CMV antigen stimulation. The source of these receptors is a human donor in good health (CMV status not recorded). Some clones in this sample may be carry-over from other donors' samples.

This clonotype came up a few times. This chain joins TRBV15 and TRBJ1-5; D remains ambiguous. The CDR3 spans 15 residues. Germline V gene sequence: CDR1 LNHNV, CDR2 YYDKDF (reference sequence). V was pared by 0 bases and J by 1 base, with 7 bases between. CDR3: CATSRDFPSNQPQHF. CDR3 nucleotides: TGTGCCACCAGCAGAGATTTTCCCAGCAATCAGCCCCAGCATTTT.

A single count supports this clonotype. Relative to the germline gene, one junction end is altered; a read error may explain this. This sequence joins TRBV4-1 and TRBJ1-5; 7 bases are a match to TRBD1. The germline V gene encodes CDR1 MGHRA and CDR2 YSYEKL. CDR3 length equals 12 residues. CDR3 DNA sequence: TGTGCCAGCAGTTTATCAGGGGGGTCCCAGCATTTT. It yields the protein CASSLSGGSQHF.

As to this clonotype: Mismatch with germline at one junction end may stem from a read error. The chain couples TRBV18 to TRBJ2-3, with 7 bases identical to TRBD1. The CDR3 consists of 17 residues. Germline V CDR1 and CDR2: KGHSH, LQKENI. Here the CDR3 reads CARSFRRGPIGTDTQYF. In DNA, the CDR3 is TGTGCCCGCTCCTTCCGAAGGGGGCCTATAGGCACAGATACGCAGTATTTT.

J is TRBJ2-2 and V is TRBV7-3, with no clear D. Germline-derived CDR1 and CDR2 are SGHTA and FQGTGA. The germline V and J ends were trimmed by 7 bases and 6 bases, with 12 bases remaining between them. The CDR3 runs to 13 residues. In DNA form, the CDR3 reads TGTGCCAGCACCGAAAAAGGGTCCGGGGAGCTGTTTTTT. Translated, it gives CASTEKGSGELFF.

Here the CDR3 reads CATFRGATGELFF. CDR3 DNA sequence: TGTGCCACCTTTCGGGGGGCGACCGGGGAGCTGTTTTTT. The genes are TRBV15 and TRBJ2-2; D perhaps matches TRBD2 (7 bases). CDR3 length equals 13 residues. The V end was cut by 8 bases, the J end by 5 bases, with 12 bases between. Looked up from germline, CDR1 is LNHNV and CDR2 is YYDKDF (reference sequence).

Here the CDR3 DNA reads TGTGCCAGCACTTACACTCTAAGCTCCTACAATGAGCAGTTCTTC. Its protein is CASTYTLSSYNEQFF. The chain carries TRBV28 and TRBJ2-1; D not resolved. Germline lookup yields CDR1 MDHEN and CDR2 SYDVKM. The CDR3 totals 15 residues. The ends were cut back, 7 bases at V and 0 bases at J, with 13 bases in the middle.

The chain links TRBV20-1 to TRBJ2-5; D might be TRBD1 (5 bases). The V end lost 0 bases, the J end lost 2 bases, and 19 bases lay between the germline ends. Germline CDR1 reads DFQATT; CDR2 reads SNEGSKA (reference sequence). The CDR3 is 17 amino acids. The CDR3 DNA follows: TGCAGTGCTAGAGATCAGTGGGGCCGCAACCCTCAAGAGACCCAGTACTTC. Its protein is CSARDQWGRNPQETQYF.

J is TRBJ2-1 and V is TRBV27; 7 bases agree with TRBD1. This CDR3 spans 14 amino acids. Germline CDR1 reads MNHEY; CDR2 reads SMNVEV (reference sequence). The junction had 5 bases not matched to a gene; V was cut back by 5 bases and J by 4 bases. The CDR3 region is CASSDRQGYNEQFF. The CDR3 bases are TGTGCCAGCAGTGACCGACAGGGTTACAATGAGCAGTTCTTC.

The chain carries TRBV4-1 and TRBJ1-2; 9 bases are a match to TRBD1. CDR1 is MGHRA, CDR2 YSYEKL, per germline. This CDR3 is 17 amino acids long. V lost 0 bases, J lost 5 bases, and 10 bases stayed unmatched. CDR3 amino acids: CASSQEYWDRVSYGYTF. The DNA for the CDR3 is TGCGCCAGCAGCCAAGAATACTGGGACAGGGTCTCTTATGGCTACACCTTC.

This clonotype occurred once. The CDR3 sequence: CASSASTRNTEAFF. In nucleotides, the CDR3 is TGTGCCAGCAGCGCCTCCACCCGGAACACTGAAGCTTTCTTT. The chain carries TRBV9 and TRBJ1-1; the D is unclear. The germline V gene encodes CDR1 SGDLS and CDR2 YYNGEE. V shed 3 bases and J shed 1 base, with 10 bases lying between them. This CDR3 is 14 amino acids long.

There are a few counts of this clonotype. The chain links TRBV7-9 to TRBJ2-5, with no clear D. The CDR3 extends over 14 amino acids. The V end lost 5 bases, the J end lost 1 base, and 11 bases lay between the germline ends. In germline, CDR1 is SEHNR, CDR2 FQNEAQ (reference sequence). DNA of the CDR3: TGTGCCAGCAGCCCTTTCGACGGCCAAGAGACCCAGTACTTC. Translating it yields CASSPFDGQETQYF. Variable domain in full (rest from reference TRBV7-9 and TRBJ2-5): DTGVSQNPRHKITKRGQNVTFRCDPISEHNRLYWYRQTLGQGPEFLTYFQNEAQLEKSRLLSDRFSAERPKGSFSTLEIQRTEQGDSAMYLCASSPFDGQETQYFGPGTRLLVL.

This clonotype was counted a few times. The CDR3 is CASSPWHRGAYNEQFF. DNA of the CDR3: TGTGCCAGCAGCCCCTGGCACAGGGGGGCCTACAATGAGCAGTTCTTC. The chain combines TRBV7-8 with TRBJ2-1; TRBD1 agrees at 8 bases. The CDR3 extends over 16 amino acids. The germline V gene has CDR1 SGHVS and CDR2 FQNEAQ. The ends lost 5 bases at V and 2 bases at J; junction bases unmatched: 8.

This clonotype showed up just a few times. The chain is built from TRBV6-5 and TRBJ2-1, with TRBD1 identical over 7 bases. The CDR3 sequence is 13 residues long. V lost 0 bases and J lost 7; bases outside the gene matches: 0. From germline, CDR1 is MNHEY and CDR2 SVGAGI. The CDR3 coding sequence is TGTGCCAGCAGTTACTCGACAGGGAATGAGCAGTTCTTC. Translation gives CASSYSTGNEQFF.